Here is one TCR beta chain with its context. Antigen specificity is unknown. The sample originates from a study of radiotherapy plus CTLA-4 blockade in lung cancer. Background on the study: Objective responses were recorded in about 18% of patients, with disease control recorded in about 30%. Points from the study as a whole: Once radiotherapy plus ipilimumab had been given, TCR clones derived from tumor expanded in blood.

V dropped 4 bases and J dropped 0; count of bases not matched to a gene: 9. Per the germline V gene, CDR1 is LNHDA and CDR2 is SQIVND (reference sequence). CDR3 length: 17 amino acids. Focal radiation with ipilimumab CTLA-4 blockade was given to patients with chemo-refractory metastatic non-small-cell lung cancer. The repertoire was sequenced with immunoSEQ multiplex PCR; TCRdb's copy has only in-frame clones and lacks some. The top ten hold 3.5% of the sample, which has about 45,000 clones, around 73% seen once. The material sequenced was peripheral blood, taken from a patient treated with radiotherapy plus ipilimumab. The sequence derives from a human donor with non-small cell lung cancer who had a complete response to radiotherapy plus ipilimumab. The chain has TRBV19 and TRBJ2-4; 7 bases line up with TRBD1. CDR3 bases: TGTGCCAGTAGTAAGAACAGGGGTCAGGAAGCCAAAAACATTCAGTACTTC. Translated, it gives CASSKNRGQEAKNIQYF. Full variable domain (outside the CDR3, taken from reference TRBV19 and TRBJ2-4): DGGITQSPKYLFRKEGQNVTLSCEQNLNHDAMYWYRQDPGQGLRLIYYSQIVNDFQKGDIAEGYSVSREKKESFPLTVTSAQKNPTAFYLCASSKNRGQEAKNIQYFGAGTRLSVL.